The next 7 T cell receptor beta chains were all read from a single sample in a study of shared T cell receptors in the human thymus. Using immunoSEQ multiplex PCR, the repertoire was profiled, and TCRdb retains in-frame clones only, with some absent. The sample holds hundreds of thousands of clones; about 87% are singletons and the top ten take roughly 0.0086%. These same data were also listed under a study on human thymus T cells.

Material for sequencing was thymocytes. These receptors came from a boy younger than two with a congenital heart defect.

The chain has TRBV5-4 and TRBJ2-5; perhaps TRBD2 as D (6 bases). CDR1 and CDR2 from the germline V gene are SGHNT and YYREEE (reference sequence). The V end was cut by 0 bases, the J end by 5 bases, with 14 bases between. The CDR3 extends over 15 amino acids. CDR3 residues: CASSLDSERGETQYF. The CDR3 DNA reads TGTGCCAGCAGCTTGGATAGCGAACGGGGGGAGACCCAGTACTTC.

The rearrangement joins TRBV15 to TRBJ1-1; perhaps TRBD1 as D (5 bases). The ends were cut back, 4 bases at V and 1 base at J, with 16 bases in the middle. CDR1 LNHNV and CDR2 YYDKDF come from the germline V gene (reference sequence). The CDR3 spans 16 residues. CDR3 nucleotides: TGTGCCACCAGCAACCACCGGCCAGACAGGAACACTGAAGCTTTCTTT. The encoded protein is CATSNHRPDRNTEAFF.

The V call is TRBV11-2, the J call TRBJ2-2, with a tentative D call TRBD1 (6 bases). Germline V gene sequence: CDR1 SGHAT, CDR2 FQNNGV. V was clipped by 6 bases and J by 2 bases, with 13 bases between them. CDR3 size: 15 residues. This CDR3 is CASRGQNSNTGELFF. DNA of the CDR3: TGTGCCAGCAGGGGACAAAATTCCAACACCGGGGAGCTGTTTTTT. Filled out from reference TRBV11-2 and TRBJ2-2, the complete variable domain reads EAGVAQSPRYKIIEKRQSVAFWCNPISGHATLYWYQQILGQGPKLLIQFQNNGVVDDSQLPKDRFSAERLKGVDSTLKIQPAKLEDSAVYLCASRGQNSNTGELFFGEGSRLTVL.

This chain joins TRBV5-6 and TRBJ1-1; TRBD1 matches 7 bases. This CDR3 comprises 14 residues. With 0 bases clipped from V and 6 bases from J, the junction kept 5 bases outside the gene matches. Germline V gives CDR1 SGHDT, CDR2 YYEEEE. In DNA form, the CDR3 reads TGTGCCAGCAGCTTGGGAGGACAGGCCTCTGAAGCTTTCTTT. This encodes CASSLGGQASEAFF.

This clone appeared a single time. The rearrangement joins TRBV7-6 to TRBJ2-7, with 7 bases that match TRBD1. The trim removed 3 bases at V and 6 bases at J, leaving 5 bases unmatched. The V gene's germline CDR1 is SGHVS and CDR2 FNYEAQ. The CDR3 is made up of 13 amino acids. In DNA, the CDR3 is TGTGCCAGCAGCTTGGGGGCAGGGGGCGAGCAGTACTTC. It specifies CASSLGAGGEQYF. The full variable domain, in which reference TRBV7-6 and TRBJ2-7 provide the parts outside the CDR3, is GAGVSQSPRYKVTKRGQDVALRCDPISGHVSLYWYRQALGQGPEFLTYFNYEAQQDKSGLPNDRFSAERPEGSISTLTIQRTEQRDSAMYRCASSLGAGGEQYFGPGTRLTVT.

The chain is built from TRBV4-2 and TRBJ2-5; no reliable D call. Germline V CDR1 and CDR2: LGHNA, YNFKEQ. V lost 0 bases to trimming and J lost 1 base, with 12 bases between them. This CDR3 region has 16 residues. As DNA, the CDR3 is TGTGCCAGCAGCCAAGACAGTTATTTACCCCAAGAGACCCAGTACTTC. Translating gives CASSQDSYLPQETQYF.

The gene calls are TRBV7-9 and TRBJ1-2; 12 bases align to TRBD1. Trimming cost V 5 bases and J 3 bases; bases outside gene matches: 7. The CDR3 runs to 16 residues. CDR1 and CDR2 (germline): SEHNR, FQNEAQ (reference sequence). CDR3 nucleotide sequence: TGTGCCAGCAGCCCTGTAGGGACAGGGGGCGACTATGGCTACACCTTC. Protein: CASSPVGTGGDYGYTF.